The text below deals with one T cell receptor (beta chain). Antigen: not known. PCR was performed using 60 Vbeta and 13 Jbeta primers. Authors' processing steps: Unique TCR beta chains numbered approximately 76 million in a later analysis, with roughly 10 million shared. The protocol was immunoSEQ multiplex PCR, while the TCRdb copy is restricted to in-frame clones and leaves out a portion. V, J and clone size were drawn from that table, and D and trimming were deduced from the DNA. Found here are approximately 170,000 clones, more than 70% of them singletons; the top ten hold about 4.8%. These data belong to a study of cytomegalovirus exposure and HLA in healthy donors. J was trimmed by 3 bases and V by 5 bases; bases with no gene match: 8. This CDR3 is 15 amino acids long. The V gene's germline CDR1 is SGHTA and CDR2 FQGNSA. Overall study findings and caveats: A link between a missense DCLRE1C variant and TCR beta V- and J-gene trimming emerged from a later analysis. In all likelihood, a cluster of highly shared sequence variants was a sequencing artifact.

The sequence was obtained from a man aged 25-45 years in good health and CMV-seropositive. V and J are TRBV7-2 and TRBJ1-2; TRBD1 aligns across 8 bases. Sequenced sample: PBMCs. CDR3 sequence: CASSLRTGRDYGYTF. CDR3 bases: TGTGCCAGCAGCCTCCGGACAGGGCGCGACTATGGCTACACCTTC. Supplemented by reference TRBV7-2 and TRBJ1-2, the full variable domain reads GAGVSQSPSNKVTEKGKDVELRCDPISGHTALYWYRQSLGQGLEFLIYFQGNSAPDKSGLPSDRFSAERTGGSVSTLTIQRTQQEDSAVYLCASSLRTGRDYGYTFGSGTRLTVV.